A single TCR beta chain is shown here with its context. This entry comes from a study of blood T cell repertoires in COVID-19. The germline V and J ends were trimmed by 4 bases and 1 base, with 7 bases remaining between them. The CDR3 sequence is 13 residues long. Germline assignment: CDR1 LGHDT and CDR2 YNNKEL (reference sequence). Sequencing used immunoSEQ multiplex PCR; TCRdb keeps in-frame clones, though not all of them. The repertoire holds approximately 120,000 clones, with around 83% as singletons. Specimen: peripheral blood. The source is a man between 60 and 75 years old with acute or convalescent COVID-19. The chain combines TRBV3-1 (or the pseudogene TRBV3-2) with TRBJ1-1; no definite D call. The DNA of the CDR3 is TGTGCCAGCAGCCTACGACAGAACACTGAAGCTTTCTTT. Translated: CASSLRQNTEAFF.